These 32 T cell receptor beta chains share one sample of origin, sequenced in a study of T cells in Graves' hyperthyroidism and ophthalmopathy. RNA transcripts were the template for amplifying TCR beta CDR3 regions. RT-PCR in the first round (using the HTBI primer set) targeted the TCR CDR3. A single record per CDR3 protein comes from TCRdb applying MiXCR to the multiplex PCR reads. The sample gives hundreds of thousands of distinct CDR3 sequences, 15% to 20% of which show up once; 47% is in the top ten. The sequenced material came from blood. Source of these receptors: a middle-aged man with Graves' ophthalmopathy.

The CDR3 reads CSALWTSGHSYNEQFF. The CDR3, as DNA: TGCAGTGCTTTATGGACTAGCGGGCACTCCTACAATGAGCAGTTCTTC. The J gene is TRBJ2-1, the V gene TRBV20-1; 11 positions match TRBD2. The length of the CDR3 is 16 residues. With 5 bases clipped from V and 0 bases from J, the junction kept 6 bases outside the gene matches. Germline assignment: CDR1 DFQATT and CDR2 SNEGSKA (reference sequence).

The CDR3 DNA is TGTGCCAGCAGCGTAGCCCCCGGCGGGGGGAAGGATCGATCTACGACCCAGTACTTC. Amino acid sequence: CASSVAPGGGKDRSTTQYF. The chain has TRBV9 and TRBJ2-5, with 8 positions matching TRBD2. V trimming: 0 bases; J trimming: 7 bases; junction bases outside the gene matches: 20. Looked up from germline, CDR1 is SGDLS and CDR2 is YYNGEE. The CDR3 length is 19 residues. Filled out from reference TRBV9 and TRBJ2-5, the complete variable domain reads DSGVTQTPKHLITATGQRVTLRCSPRSGDLSVYWYQQSLDQGLQFLIQYYNGEERAKGNILERFSAQQFPDLHSELNLSSLELGDSALYFCASSVAPGGGKDRSTTQYFGPGTRLLVL.

This chain links TRBV11-2 with TRBJ2-3, with D perhaps TRBD2 (6 bases). Looked up from germline, CDR1 is SGHAT and CDR2 is FQNNGV. CDR3 size: 15 residues. Trimming left V 3 bases short and J 6 bases short, with 16 bases between. The CDR3 spells CASSLTRISRDTQYF. The CDR3 nucleotides read TGTGCCAGCAGCTTGACTAGAATATCCCGGGATACGCAGTATTTT.

This clonotype was seen only once. This sequence joins TRBV20-1 and TRBJ2-1; a weak D match, TRBD1 (5 bases). Per the germline V gene, CDR1 is DFQATT and CDR2 is SNEGSKA (reference sequence). CDR3 length equals 17 residues. V was trimmed by 0 bases and J by 4 bases, leaving 19 bases between them. CDR3 protein: CSARDYGHHGPYNEQFF. CDR3 nucleotides: TGCAGTGCTAGAGATTACGGACACCACGGCCCTTACAATGAGCAGTTCTTC.

V and J are TRBV3-1 and TRBJ2-7; the D call may be TRBD1 or TRBD2 (6 bases each). This CDR3 comprises 15 residues. Trimming pared 3 bases from V and 1 base from J, leaving 13 bases between. The germline V gene encodes CDR1 LGHDT and CDR2 YNNKEL (reference sequence). CDR3 in amino acids: CASSQGRGQSYEQYF. The CDR3 DNA sequence: TGTGCCAGCAGCCAGGGACGGGGGCAATCCTACGAGCAGTACTTC.

In nucleotides, the CDR3 is TGCGCCAGCAGCGATGGGGTCATGACGGGTGAGCAGTACTTC. Translating gives CASSDGVMTGEQYF. This chain connects TRBV5-1 to TRBJ2-7; D gene unclear. This CDR3 spans 14 amino acids. CDR1 SGHRS and CDR2 YFSETQ come from the germline V gene. V lost 4 bases to trimming and J lost 7 bases, with 18 bases between them.

The chain recombines TRBV18 with TRBJ1-1; D is unclear. CDR1 and CDR2 from the germline V gene are KGHSH and LQKENI. The CDR3 spans 15 residues. V was cut by 1 base and J by 3 bases, with 12 bases left in between. The CDR3 DNA reads as TGTGCCAGCTCACCACAGGGCCGGGAGGACACTGAAGCTTTCTTT. Translated: CASSPQGREDTEAFF.

This clonotype was seen a few times. The rearrangement links TRBV3-1 to TRBJ1-2; D is uncertain. Per germline, CDR1 LGHDT and CDR2 YNNKEL (reference sequence). V dropped 3 bases and J dropped 2 bases, with 10 bases sitting between them. The CDR3 extends over 14 amino acids. This CDR3 reads CASSHEPTNYGYTF. The CDR3 DNA reads as TGTGCCAGCAGCCACGAGCCCACCAACTATGGCTACACCTTC. The full variable domain, completed using reference TRBV3-1 and TRBJ1-2, is DTAVSQTPKYLVTQMGNDKSIKCEQNLGHDTMYWYKQDSKKFLKIMFSYNNKELIINETVPNRFSPKSPDKAHLNLHINSLELGDSAVYFCASSHEPTNYGYTFGSGTRLTVV.

The chain recombines TRBV15 with TRBJ2-7; 10 bases are shared with TRBD1. This CDR3 is built from 15 residues. V was clipped by 1 base and J by 5 bases; unmatched bases: 5. CDR1 is LNHNV, CDR2 YYDKDF, per germline (reference sequence). The CDR3 sequence: CATSRGDRGSNEQYF. The CDR3 DNA follows: TGTGCCACCAGCAGAGGGGACAGGGGTAGCAACGAGCAGTACTTC.

This clonotype showed up just a few times. The chain is built from TRBV4-3 and TRBJ2-2, with D uncertain. Trimming took 6 bases from V and 4 from J, leaving 12 bases between them. CDR3 length equals 14 residues. Germline-derived CDR1 and CDR2 are LGHNA and YSLEER. CDR3 protein: CASSPQQTTGELFF. The CDR3 nucleotides are TGCGCCAGCAGTCCCCAACAAACCACCGGGGAGCTGTTTTTT.

This chain links TRBV6-1 with TRBJ1-6; no firm D call. Germline values: CDR1 MNHNS, CDR2 SASEGT. Trimming left V 7 bases short and J 0 bases short, with 13 bases between. There are 16 residues in the CDR3. CDR3 region: CASTPLASSYNSPLHF. The CDR3 coding sequence is TGTGCCAGCACTCCCTTAGCGAGCTCCTATAATTCACCCCTCCACTTT.

The rearrangement joins TRBV12-5 to TRBJ2-7, with D hard to call. This CDR3 has 11 amino acids. Trimming shortened V by 9 bases and J by 7 bases, and 13 bases separated the two germline ends. CDR1 is LGHNT and CDR2 is FRNRAP in the germline V gene. The CDR3 nucleotides read TGTGCTAGCTTATTCGGACGAGAGCAGTACTTC. This gives the protein CASLFGREQYF.

This clonotype was counted ten times or more. The chain uses TRBV3-1 and TRBJ2-1, with TRBD2 matching 9 bases. There are 17 residues in the CDR3. Germline V CDR1 and CDR2: LGHDT, YNNKEL (reference sequence). With V trimmed by 1 base and J by 7 bases, 11 bases remained unmatched. Here the CDR3 DNA reads TGTGCCAGCAGCCAAGTTCTCGCTAGCGGGATTAGGAATGAGCAGTTCTTC. Translation: CASSQVLASGIRNEQFF.

This clonotype was observed at least ten times. The chain couples TRBV2 to TRBJ2-5, with a tentative D call TRBD2 (5 bases). Germline lookup yields CDR1 SNHLY and CDR2 FYNNEI. Between the trimmed V and J ends, which lost 4 bases and 5 bases, there was a span of 14 bases. The CDR3 is 14 residues long. The DNA for the CDR3 is TGTGCCAGCAGTGTTGCGGCGGGTCCTGAGACCCAGTACTTC. Its protein is CASSVAAGPETQYF.

Ten or more counts support this clonotype. The V gene is TRBV20-1, the J gene TRBJ1-4; possible D gene TRBD1, 6 bases. CDR1 is DFQATT and CDR2 is SNEGSKA in the germline V gene (reference sequence). Trimming took off 6 bases at V and 0 bases at J, with 11 bases between the two ends. This CDR3 is built from 14 residues. DNA for the CDR3: TGCAGTGCCTGGGGGGCTGCAACTAATGAAAAACTGTTTTTT. This gives the protein CSAWGAATNEKLFF.

In its sample, this clonotype was seen many times. The chain carries TRBV7-9 and TRBJ2-5; D perhaps matches TRBD1 (5 bases). CDR3 size: 13 residues. Germline V gene lookup returns CDR1 SEHNR and CDR2 FQNEAQ (reference sequence). V dropped 2 bases and J dropped 5 bases, with 9 bases sitting between them. The CDR3 sequence is CASSLRQYETQYF. The CDR3 DNA reads as TGTGCCAGCAGCTTACGACAGTATGAGACCCAGTACTTC.

Many counts were recorded for this clonotype. V and J are TRBV28 and TRBJ2-7; unclear D gene. Trimming took 6 bases from V and 2 from J, leaving 17 bases between them. The CDR3 loop spans 15 amino acids. Germline CDR1 reads MDHEN; CDR2 reads SYDVKM. The CDR3 region is CASRPTTDSPYEQYF. For the CDR3, the DNA is TGTGCCAGCAGACCCACGACGGATTCCCCCTACGAGCAGTACTTC.

Only a few counts were recorded for this clonotype. The DNA of the CDR3 is TGTGCCAGCAGTGTTATACTAGCGGGGGGTGGCAATGAGCAGTTCTTC. Translated: CASSVILAGGGNEQFF. The chain has TRBV12-3 or TRBV12-4 and TRBJ2-1, with 12 bases lining up with TRBD2. The CDR3 sequence is 16 residues long. The V gene end was trimmed by 5 bases and the J gene end by 6 bases; junction bases not matched to a gene: 8.

V and J are TRBV6-2 or TRBV6-3 and TRBJ2-7; a possible D gene is TRBD2 (6 bases). V shed 6 bases and J shed 0 bases, with 24 bases lying between them. The CDR3 runs 18 residues. Germline V gives CDR1 MNHEY, CDR2 SVGEGT. In DNA, the CDR3 is TGTGCCAGCAGCTACCGTAAGGGAGTAGCGGCCAGCTCCTACGAGCAGTACTTC. It codes for CASSYRKGVAASSYEQYF.

Of note for this clonotype: A much larger clone is a single base away; this may be a read error. The V gene is TRBV12-3 or TRBV12-4, the J gene TRBJ2-4, with TRBD2 identical over 9 bases. This CDR3 contains 15 residues. The CDR3 reads CASKRGGLAKSIQYF. For the CDR3, the DNA is TGTGCCAGCAAACGAGGGGGACTAGCCAAAAGCATTCAGTACTTC.

Ten or more counts support this clonotype. The rearrangement uses TRBV3-1 and TRBJ1-1, with D unresolved. CDR3 size: 16 residues. Per the germline V gene, CDR1 is LGHDT and CDR2 is YNNKEL (reference sequence). V dropped 1 base and J dropped 0 bases, with 12 bases sitting between them. The CDR3 DNA is TGTGCCAGCAGCCAAGCGCTCAGACACATGAACACTGAAGCTTTCTTT. It is translated as CASSQALRHMNTEAFF.

About this clonotype: A read error is possible here, since a much larger clone lies one base away. The rearrangement joins TRBV7-2 to TRBJ2-7; D is unclear. Trimming pared 3 bases from V and 2 bases from J, leaving 5 bases between. This CDR3 spans 12 amino acids. The germline CDR1 and CDR2 sequences are SGHTA and FQGNSA. For the CDR3, the DNA is TGTGCCAGCAGCTTCCAGGCCTACGAGCAGTACTTC. This sequence encodes CASSFQAYEQYF.

V usage is TRBV28 and J usage is TRBJ1-4; no reliable D call. V lost 8 bases, J lost 10 bases, and 11 bases lay in between. The germline gives CDR1 MDHEN, CDR2 SYDVKM. The CDR3 has 11 residues. The CDR3 spells CASGSLAKLFF. CDR3 coding DNA: TGTGCCAGCGGATCTCTTGCAAAACTGTTTTTT. Supplemented by reference TRBV28 and TRBJ1-4, the full variable domain reads DVKVTQSSRYLVKRTGEKVFLECVQDMDHENMFWYRQDPGLGLRLIYFSYDVKMKEKGDIPEGYSVSREKKERFSLILESASTNQTSMYLCASGSLAKLFFGSGTQLSVL.

The rearrangement joins TRBV6-4 to TRBJ1-5, with D unresolved. V shed 6 bases and J shed 6 bases, with 15 bases lying between them. The CDR3 is 14 residues long. The germline gives CDR1 MRHNA, CDR2 SNTAGT. The CDR3 loop is CASSSTVLGQPQHF. The CDR3 region has the DNA TGTGCCAGCAGCTCCACAGTTCTTGGTCAGCCCCAGCATTTT.

In this sample, this clonotype turned up a few times. This chain joins TRBV5-1 and TRBJ1-5, with 7 bases that match TRBD1. V trimming: 0 bases; J trimming: 6 bases; junction bases outside the gene matches: 6. The CDR3 spans 15 residues. Germline CDR1 is SGHRS and CDR2 is YFSETQ. The CDR3 nucleotides are TGCGCCAGCAGCTTGGAGGGGGCGCCTGGTCAGCCCCAGCATTTT. Residues: CASSLEGAPGQPQHF.

This CDR3 reads CSVAQYTEAFF. The CDR3 region has the DNA TGCAGCGTTGCACAGTACACTGAAGCTTTCTTT. The chain is built from TRBV29-1 and TRBJ1-1; no clear D. Deletions cut 4 bases from V and 3 bases from J, with 6 bases between. The CDR3 length is 11 residues. Germline CDR1 reads SQVTM; CDR2 reads ANQGSEA.

This clonotype was found many times. The CDR3 reads CSATDPRDSVTDTQYF. The CDR3 DNA reads TGCAGTGCTACCGATCCACGGGACTCCGTCACAGATACGCAGTATTTT. The chain is built from TRBV20-1 and TRBJ2-3, with a weak D call TRBD2 (6 bases). Trimming took off 4 bases at V and 2 bases at J, with 19 bases between the two ends. Germline CDR1 and CDR2: DFQATT and SNEGSKA (reference sequence). The CDR3 spans 16 residues.

The V and J genes are TRBV29-1 and TRBJ1-1; possibly TRBD1 for D (5 bases). This CDR3 contains 13 residues. In germline, CDR1 is SQVTM, CDR2 ANQGSEA. The chain's CDR3 is CTYRRGSNTEAFF. For the CDR3, the DNA is TGCACCTACCGTCGGGGCTCGAACACTGAAGCTTTCTTT.

This clonotype came up many times. The chain uses TRBV27 and TRBJ2-3; 13 bases are shared with TRBD2. The junction had 5 bases not matched to a gene; V was cut back by 6 bases and J by 5 bases. The CDR3 contains 15 residues. In germline, CDR1 is MNHEY, CDR2 SMNVEV (reference sequence). The CDR3 here is CASRGLAGSIDTQYF. In nucleotides, the CDR3 is TGTGCCAGCAGGGGACTAGCGGGGTCCATAGATACGCAGTATTTT.

The rearrangement uses TRBV3-1 and TRBJ2-1; a weak D match, TRBD2 (6 bases). The CDR3 is 15 residues long. Germline V gene data show CDR1 as LGHDT and CDR2 as YNNKEL (reference sequence). The V end was cut by 1 base, the J end by 5 bases, with 12 bases between. The CDR3 region has the DNA TGTGCCAGCAGCCAAGTGGCGGGGTCGGACAATGAGCAGTTCTTC. Translating it yields CASSQVAGSDNEQFF.

This clonotype has just a few counts. The J gene is TRBJ1-2, the V gene TRBV7-2; TRBD1 matches at 10 bases. CDR1 is SGHTA, CDR2 FQGNSA, per germline. This CDR3 has 16 amino acids. The trim removed 1 base at V and 8 bases at J, leaving 10 bases unmatched. The CDR3 DNA sequence: TGTGCCAGCAGCTTAGTAATGGGACAGGGGTCGAGAGGCTACACCTTC. It encodes CASSLVMGQGSRGYTF.

This clonotype was seen many times. J is TRBJ1-3 and V is TRBV11-1, with D hard to call. CDR1 and CDR2 from the germline V gene are SGHAT and FQDESV (reference sequence). This CDR3 is 15 amino acids long. Trimming shortened V by 3 bases and J by 0 bases, and 9 bases separated the two germline ends. The CDR3 DNA reads as TGTGCCAGCAGCTTTCGACGTAACTCTGGAAACACCATATATTTT. Translation gives CASSFRRNSGNTIYF.